Below, 13 T cell receptor beta chains from the same sample are listed, as sequenced in a study of identifying expanded T cells in peripheral blood. Some clones are missing from TCRdb's copy, which holds only in-frame ones; the method was immunoSEQ multiplex PCR. The data contain approximately 86,000 clones, more than 75% of them singletons. The material sequenced was blood. Receptors were obtained from a person between 18 and 70 years old in good health.

The rearrangement links TRBV2 to TRBJ1-1; TRBD1 might be the D (5 bases). Looked up from germline, CDR1 is SNHLY and CDR2 is FYNNEI. The CDR3 covers 16 residues. V lost 7 bases and J 0 bases, leaving 18 bases between the germline ends. The CDR3 spells CASTPEAGRLNTEAFF. As DNA, the CDR3 is TGTGCCAGCACCCCCGAGGCAGGGAGGTTGAACACTGAAGCTTTCTTT.

This chain links TRBV11-2 with TRBJ1-4, with D possibly TRBD1 on 6 matching bases. Germline assignment: CDR1 SGHAT and CDR2 FQNNGV. This CDR3 is built from 16 residues. V was cut by 0 bases and J by 14 bases, with 22 bases left in between. CDR3 amino acids: CASSLDAIGGPASLFF. The CDR3 DNA is TGTGCCAGCAGCTTAGATGCGATTGGGGGCCCGGCGAGCCTGTTTTTT.

This chain joins TRBV15 and TRBJ1-1; a weak D match, TRBD1 (6 bases). Germline-derived CDR1 and CDR2 are LNHNV and YYDKDF (reference sequence). V was cut by 0 bases and J by 4 bases, with 9 bases left in between. CDR3 length: 14 amino acids. The CDR3 DNA is TGTGCCACCAGCAGAGATTTGACAGGCACTGAAGCTTTCTTT. The encoded protein is CATSRDLTGTEAFF.

The chain uses TRBV10-3 and TRBJ2-3; no definite D call. This CDR3 comprises 14 residues. V shed 4 bases and J shed 0 bases, with 8 bases lying between them. CDR1 and CDR2 from the germline V gene are ENHRY and SYGVKD. The CDR3 DNA reads TGTGCCATCAGTGGTCAGCGTAGCACAGATACGCAGTATTTT. Its translation is CAISGQRSTDTQYF.

The rearrangement uses TRBV25-1 and TRBJ2-7; 8 bases line up with TRBD1. The CDR3 covers 15 residues. Per the germline V gene, CDR1 is MGHDK and CDR2 is SYGVNS. V trimming: 4 bases; J trimming: 1 base; junction bases outside the gene matches: 6. CDR3 sequence: CASSGTGQESYEQYF. The CDR3 DNA sequence: TGTGCCAGCAGTGGTACGGGACAGGAATCCTACGAGCAGTACTTC.

The chain combines TRBV5-1 with TRBJ1-4; D unclear. Germline V lookup: CDR1 SGHRS, CDR2 YFSETQ. V was trimmed by 4 bases and J by 11 bases, leaving 15 bases between them. The CDR3 length is 13 residues. The CDR3 is CASSVLAREKLFF. Written as DNA, the CDR3 is TGCGCCAGCAGCGTCTTGGCGAGGGAGAAACTGTTTTTT.

The chain uses TRBV5-6 and TRBJ1-1, with D unresolved. Per the germline V gene, CDR1 is SGHDT and CDR2 is YYEEEE. With 1 base removed from V and 4 bases from J, the gap between germline ends came to 17 bases. The CDR3 runs to 16 residues. CDR3 coding DNA: TGTGCCAGCAGCTTGTACGTAAGGGCCGTTGGCACTGAAGCTTTCTTT. The encoded protein is CASSLYVRAVGTEAFF.

In DNA form, the CDR3 reads TGTGCCAGCAGCTCCGGGTCCTGGGGCCGTGGCTACACCTTC. Protein sequence: CASSSGSWGRGYTF. This rearrangement joins TRBV7-2 to TRBJ1-2; a weak D match, TRBD1 (5 bases). CDR1 is SGHTA, CDR2 FQGNSA, per germline. The CDR3 extends over 14 amino acids. V was cut by 4 bases and J by 7 bases, with 16 bases left in between.

The chain has TRBV2 and TRBJ1-5; the D gene is possibly TRBD1 (6 bases). The ends were cut back, 6 bases at V and 4 bases at J, with 13 bases in the middle. The CDR3 sequence is 14 residues long. CDR1 and CDR2 (germline): SNHLY, FYNNEI. The CDR3 coding sequence is TGTGCCAGCAGCCCCGGGACAAGAAATCAGCCCCAGCATTTT. This translates into CASSPGTRNQPQHF.

The chain carries TRBV5-4 and TRBJ2-5; D remains unclear. Germline CDR1 SGHNT, CDR2 YYREEE (reference sequence). The CDR3 has 14 amino acids. Trimming removed 0 bases at V and 9 bases at J, with 15 bases between. The CDR3 loop is CASSLAGGDGSQYF. DNA for the CDR3: TGTGCCAGCAGCTTGGCGGGCGGTGATGGGTCCCAGTACTTC.

The rearrangement uses TRBV11-2 and TRBJ1-6; 9 bases map to TRBD1. Germline V gene sequence: CDR1 SGHAT, CDR2 FQNNGV. The CDR3 consists of 15 residues. Germline trimming cut 1 base from V and 9 bases from J; bases unmatched to any gene: 4. The DNA of the CDR3 is TGTGCCAGCAGCTTAGGGGACAGGGACCTTTCACCCCTCCACTTT. Its translation is CASSLGDRDLSPLHF.

This chain's CDR3 is CSVTTGYSNQPQHF. The CDR3 nucleotides read TGCAGCGTCACGACAGGTTATAGCAATCAGCCCCAGCATTTT. This sequence joins TRBV29-1 and TRBJ1-5; the D gene is possibly TRBD1 (6 bases). Trimming took off 6 bases at V and 0 bases at J, with 12 bases between the two ends. The germline gives CDR1 SQVTM, CDR2 ANQGSEA. CDR3 length: 14 residues.

The chain is built from TRBV7-2 and TRBJ1-1; TRBD1 agrees at 8 bases. Germline V CDR1 and CDR2: SGHTA, FQGNSA. V lost 3 bases, J lost 4 bases, and 4 bases stayed unmatched. The CDR3 totals 14 residues. CDR3 DNA sequence: TGTGCCAGCAGCTTGCAGGGGGCGCCCACTGAAGCTTTCTTT. Amino acids: CASSLQGAPTEAFF.